Sequencing of this TCR beta chain was carried out in a study of CXCR3-negative and CXCR3-positive naive CD8 T cells. Across the whole study: Roughly 140 million TRB reads were obtained in total, which works out to about 1.5 +/- 0.3 million per library. Findings and caveats of the study: Against CXCR3-negative naive cells, CXCR3-positive naive cells showed more hydrophobic TRB CDR3s. Memory CD8+ cells had much lower diversity, and both naive subsets had comparably high diversity. Expression of CXCR3 was partially reduced after cryopreservation, and fresh PBMCs were used in most assays.

5' RACE that incorporated UMI labels was used to prepare the TRB cDNA libraries. Each CDR3 protein gets one entry in TCRdb, which reprocessed the 5' RACE reads and gives no DNA. The sample has roughly 110,000 distinct CDR3 sequences, and its top ten clones hold more than 0.35%. The CDR3 length is 14 residues. Comments on this clonotype: The target antigen is unknown.

CD8+ T cell subsets were each sorted in triplicate, 300,000 to 350,000 cells apiece. The V and J genes are TRBV12-3 or TRBV12-4 and TRBJ2-3; TCRdb designates TRBD1, a call that cannot be tested without DNA. This TCR came from a human donor in good health. Some clones in this sample may be carry-over from other donors' samples. The sample comprised naive CXCR3+ CD8+ T cells from blood. Subset described: CD45RO-CCR7+CD27+CD95- naive CD8+ T cells expressing CXCR3 (TNR3+). This CDR3 reads CASSTQGARDTQYF.